The rows below give T cell receptor beta chains drawn from one sample of a study of T cells in Graves' hyperthyroidism and ophthalmopathy. MiXCR was run by TCRdb on the multiplex PCR reads, yielding one entry per CDR3 protein. Of a few hundred thousand distinct CDR3 sequences listed, 46% were seen once; the top ten hold over 15%. The sample was peripheral blood or thyroid tissue (not recorded which). The source is an adult woman with Graves' disease, either hyperthyroidism or ophthalmopathy (not recorded which). The CDR3 runs from the conserved cysteine through the conserved F or W. A D gene is named only where the DNA matches it firmly. Size is stated for part of the rows, as once, few or many counts, or as a class when the clone is expanded.

cdr3_aa: CASSYRDPTSGNTIYF
clone_size: NA
d_call: NA
v_call: TRBV5-4

cdr3_aa: CASSQGRTGGLNNSPLHF
clone_size: NA
d_call: TRBD1
v_call: TRBV4-1

cdr3_aa: CASGWGIRRTDPEAFF
clone_size: few
d_call: NA
v_call: TRBV6-2/TRBV6-3

cdr3_aa: CAISEEGPIRTQYF
clone_size: once
d_call: NA
v_call: TRBV10-3

cdr3_aa: CASDDSGTLSYEQYF
clone_size: many
d_call: NA
v_call: TRBV7-9

cdr3_aa: CASSLAGAGDLYEQYF
clone_size: NA
d_call: TRBD2
v_call: TRBV5-1

cdr3_aa: CASASGQNTEAFF
clone_size: many
d_call: NA
v_call: TRBV5-1

cdr3_aa: CASSLTPRGGEQYF
clone_size: NA
d_call: NA
v_call: TRBV7-6

cdr3_aa: CSARSQYTGELFF
clone_size: many
d_call: NA
v_call: TRBV20-1

cdr3_aa: CASNLRVSSNTGELFF
clone_size: many
d_call: NA
v_call: TRBV6-5

cdr3_aa: CSVDMGPTASSYEQYF
clone_size: NA
d_call: NA
v_call: TRBV29-1

cdr3_aa: CSASVGGGLPAFF
clone_size: many
d_call: NA
v_call: TRBV20-1

cdr3_aa: CASSTRQMYGYTF
clone_size: many
d_call: NA
v_call: TRBV19

cdr3_aa: CASSLAAGASGELFF
clone_size: NA
d_call: NA
v_call: TRBV7-2

cdr3_aa: CSAKRGPDTQYF
clone_size: NA
d_call: NA
v_call: TRBV20-1

cdr3_aa: CASSLQGGTNTEAFF
clone_size: NA
d_call: TRBD1
v_call: TRBV19

cdr3_aa: CATLEGPTQNTGELFF
clone_size: many
d_call: NA
v_call: TRBV7-2

cdr3_aa: CSVRGGGQGSFYEQYF
clone_size: NA
d_call: TRBD1
v_call: TRBV29-1

cdr3_aa: CASSLGGGAQETQYF
clone_size: NA
d_call: NA
v_call: TRBV11-2

cdr3_aa: CSVVWGAGGQETQYF
clone_size: NA
d_call: NA
v_call: TRBV20-1

cdr3_aa: CSARTSGQYF
clone_size: NA
d_call: TRBD2
v_call: TRBV29-1

cdr3_aa: CSVGEDREMPEAFF
clone_size: once
d_call: TRBD1
v_call: TRBV29-1

cdr3_aa: CASSSAKGSNQPQHF
clone_size: many
d_call: NA
v_call: TRBV7-8

cdr3_aa: CASRGTGIYVPTF
clone_size: NA
d_call: TRBD1
v_call: TRBV12-3/TRBV12-4

cdr3_aa: CASSYTGQETQYF
clone_size: many
d_call: NA
v_call: TRBV6-5

cdr3_aa: CASSARTGGLNQPQHF
clone_size: NA
d_call: TRBD1
v_call: TRBV2

cdr3_aa: CATVRGVSSGYTF
clone_size: NA
d_call: TRBD1
v_call: TRBV15

cdr3_aa: CSARKSNTEAF
clone_size: NA
d_call: NA
v_call: TRBV20-1

cdr3_aa: CASSEDEGLNTEAFF
clone_size: NA
d_call: NA
v_call: TRBV2

cdr3_aa: CSAEDRHQPQHF
clone_size: few
d_call: NA
v_call: TRBV20-1

cdr3_aa: CASSVCEQYF
clone_size: NA
d_call: NA
v_call: TRBV9

cdr3_aa: CASSTPTGRSRSGSEAFF
clone_size: few
d_call: NA
v_call: TRBV19